Listed here are 5 T cell receptor beta chains from one sample, sequenced in a study of shared clonotypes between healthy human individuals. Sequenced by immunoSEQ multiplex PCR; TCRdb stores in-frame clones only, minus some. The sample contains some 1,600,000 clones, around 98% of which appear only once. Source material: naive CD4+ T cells sorted from blood. Subset denoted: CD45RA+ positively selected. Every receptor here comes from a man between 25 and 39 years old in good health.

CDR3 nucleotide sequence: TGTGCCAGCAGCCCCCCAGCGGGAGTCCGGACCGGGGAGCTGTTTTTT. Residues: CASSPPAGVRTGELFF. V usage is TRBV14 and J usage is TRBJ2-2, with TRBD2 matching over 8 bases. CDR1 and CDR2 from the germline V gene are SGHDN and FVKESK. V was pared by 4 bases and J by 5 bases, with 9 bases of the junction left unmatched. The CDR3 length is 16 residues. Complete variable domain (other parts from reference TRBV14 and TRBJ2-2): EAGVTQFPSHSVIEKGQTVTLRCDPISGHDNLYWYRRVMGKEIKFLLHFVKESKQDESGMPNNRFLAERTGGTYSTLKVQPAELEDSGVYFCASSPPAGVRTGELFFGEGSRLTVL.

A note on this clone: Other DNA sequences from this sample encode an identical CDR3 as well. This chain connects TRBV5-4 to TRBJ2-2, with 11 bases matching TRBD2. The CDR3 is 16 amino acids. CDR1 and CDR2 from the germline V gene are SGHNT and YYREEE (reference sequence). V shed 4 bases, J shed 1 base, and the junction held 3 bases outside the gene matches. Here the CDR3 DNA reads TGTGCCAGCAGCCAAGGACTAGCGGGGAACACCGGGGAGCTGTTTTTT. Protein: CASSQGLAGNTGELFF.

This chain uses TRBV27 with TRBJ1-1; 7 bases map to TRBD1. V shed 6 bases and J 4 bases; nucleotides not matched to a gene: 8. The CDR3 sequence is 14 residues long. CDR1 is MNHEY, CDR2 SMNVEV, per germline (reference sequence). As DNA, the CDR3 is TGTGCCAGCAGGCCCCTGGCAGGGGGCACTGAAGCTTTCTTT. Its protein product is CASRPLAGGTEAFF.

The gene calls are TRBV28 and TRBJ1-5; D not resolved. CDR1 and CDR2 (germline): MDHEN, SYDVKM. Deletions cut 5 bases from V and 2 bases from J, with 13 bases between. This CDR3 comprises 15 residues. The DNA for the CDR3 is TGTGCCAGCAGTCCCCAGTTTGGCGGCAATCAGCCCCAGCATTTT. It codes for CASSPQFGGNQPQHF.

This chain connects TRBV5-1 to TRBJ2-1, with 13 nucleotides matching TRBD2. The CDR3 contains 17 residues. Unmatched junction bases numbered 8, after V lost 4 bases and J lost 4 bases. Germline CDR1 and CDR2: SGHRS and YFSETQ. The CDR3 coding sequence is TGCGCCAGCAGCCCGGGACTAGCGGGATGGGGTTACAATGAGCAGTTCTTC. Protein sequence: CASSPGLAGWGYNEQFF.